This TCR beta chain was sequenced for a study of cytomegalovirus exposure and HLA in healthy donors. Turning to this clone: Its antigen is not known.

Among the 100 to 150 subjects of the validation cohort, separate from the 666-subject first cohort, were the donors. General study points: Reportedly, diagnosis of cytomegalovirus status by the classifier showed high specificity and sensitivity. Most TCR sequences proved rare, with some public TCRs found in many donors.

Clones were sequenced by immunoSEQ multiplex PCR, and TCRdb holds only the in-frame ones, with some missing. Found here are over 150,000 clones, roughly nine tenths of them singletons; the top ten hold about 3%. Input material: PBMCs. The clonotype originates from a woman aged 18-30 years in good health and CMV-seropositive.

CDR3 sequence: CASSPSDRDGYTF. Written as DNA, the CDR3 is TGTGCCAGCTCACCATCGGACAGGGACGGCTACACCTTC. J is TRBJ1-2 and V is TRBV18; 8 bases agree with TRBD1. V shed 2 bases, J shed 8 bases, and the junction held 4 bases outside the gene matches. Germline CDR1 reads KGHSH; CDR2 reads LQKENI. This CDR3 contains 13 residues.